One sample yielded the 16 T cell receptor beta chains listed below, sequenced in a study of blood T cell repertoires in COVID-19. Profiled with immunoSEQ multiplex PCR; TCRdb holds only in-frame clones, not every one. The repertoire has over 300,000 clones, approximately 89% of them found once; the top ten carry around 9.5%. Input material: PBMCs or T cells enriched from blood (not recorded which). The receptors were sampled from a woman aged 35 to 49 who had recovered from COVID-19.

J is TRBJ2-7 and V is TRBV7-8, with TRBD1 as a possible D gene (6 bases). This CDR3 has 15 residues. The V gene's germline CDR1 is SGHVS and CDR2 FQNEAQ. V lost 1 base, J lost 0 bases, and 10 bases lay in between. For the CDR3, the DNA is TGTGCCAGCAGCTTAGAGGGCAGGGGCTCCTACGAGCAGTACTTC. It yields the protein CASSLEGRGSYEQYF.

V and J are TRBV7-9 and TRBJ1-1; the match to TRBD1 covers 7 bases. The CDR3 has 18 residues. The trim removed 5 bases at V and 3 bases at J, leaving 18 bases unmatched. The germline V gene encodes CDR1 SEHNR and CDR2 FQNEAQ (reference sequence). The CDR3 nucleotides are TGTGCCAGCAGCCCGCTTGGGGCGGGACAGCGTGGGGACACTGAAGCTTTCTTT. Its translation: CASSPLGAGQRGDTEAFF.

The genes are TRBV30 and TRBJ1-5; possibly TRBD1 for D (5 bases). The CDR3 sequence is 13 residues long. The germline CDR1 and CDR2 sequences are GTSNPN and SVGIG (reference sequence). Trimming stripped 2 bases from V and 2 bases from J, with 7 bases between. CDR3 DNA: TGTGCCTGGAGTACACAGGGCAATCAGCCCCAGCATTTT. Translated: CAWSTQGNQPQHF.

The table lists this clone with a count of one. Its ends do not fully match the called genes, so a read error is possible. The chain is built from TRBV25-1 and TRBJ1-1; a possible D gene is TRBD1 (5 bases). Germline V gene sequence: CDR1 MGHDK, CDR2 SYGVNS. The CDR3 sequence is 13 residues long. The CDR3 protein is CASSDKLAGPGIF. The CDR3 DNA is TGTGCCAGCAGTGATAAACTGGCGGGGCCCGGAATCTTT.

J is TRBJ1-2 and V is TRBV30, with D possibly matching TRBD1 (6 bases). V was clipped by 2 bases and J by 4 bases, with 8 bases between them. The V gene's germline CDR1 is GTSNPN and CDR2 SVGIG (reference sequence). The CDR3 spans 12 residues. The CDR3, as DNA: TGTGCCTGGAGTATGGACAGCTATGGCTACACCTTC. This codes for CAWSMDSYGYTF.

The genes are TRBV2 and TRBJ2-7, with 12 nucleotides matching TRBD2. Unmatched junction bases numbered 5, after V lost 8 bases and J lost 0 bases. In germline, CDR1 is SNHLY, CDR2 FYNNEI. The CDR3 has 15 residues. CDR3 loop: CASHLTSGSSYEQYF. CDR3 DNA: TGTGCCAGCCACCTGACTAGCGGGAGCTCCTACGAGCAGTACTTC. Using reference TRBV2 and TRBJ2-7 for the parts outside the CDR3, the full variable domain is EPEVTQTPSHQVTQMGQEVILRCVPISNHLYFYWYRQILGQKVEFLVSFYNNEISEKSEIFDDQFSVERPDGSNFTLKIRSTKLEDSAMYFCASHLTSGSSYEQYFGPGTRLTVT.

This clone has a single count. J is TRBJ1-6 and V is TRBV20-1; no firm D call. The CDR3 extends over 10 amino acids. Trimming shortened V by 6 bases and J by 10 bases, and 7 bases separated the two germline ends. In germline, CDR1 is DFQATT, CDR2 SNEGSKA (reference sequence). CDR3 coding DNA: TGCAGTGCCCGCCGGTCACCCCTCCACTTT. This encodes CSARRSPLHF.

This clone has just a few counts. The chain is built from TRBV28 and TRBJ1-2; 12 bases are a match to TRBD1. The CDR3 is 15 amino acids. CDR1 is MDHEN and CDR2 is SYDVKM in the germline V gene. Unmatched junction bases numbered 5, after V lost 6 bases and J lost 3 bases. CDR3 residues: CASRGTGGRYYGYTF. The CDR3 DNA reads TGTGCCAGCAGAGGGACAGGGGGCAGATACTATGGCTACACCTTC.

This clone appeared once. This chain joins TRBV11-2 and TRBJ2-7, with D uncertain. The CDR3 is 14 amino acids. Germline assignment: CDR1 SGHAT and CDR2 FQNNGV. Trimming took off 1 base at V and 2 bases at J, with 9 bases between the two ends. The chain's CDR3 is CASSLGLNTYEQYF. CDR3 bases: TGTGCCAGCAGCTTAGGTTTAAACACCTACGAGCAGTACTTC.

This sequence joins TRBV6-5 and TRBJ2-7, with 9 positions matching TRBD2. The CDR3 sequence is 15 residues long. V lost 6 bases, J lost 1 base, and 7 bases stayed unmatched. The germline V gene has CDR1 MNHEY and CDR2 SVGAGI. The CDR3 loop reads CASRRLADSSYEQYF. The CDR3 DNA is TGTGCCAGCAGGCGACTAGCGGATTCATCCTACGAGCAGTACTTC.

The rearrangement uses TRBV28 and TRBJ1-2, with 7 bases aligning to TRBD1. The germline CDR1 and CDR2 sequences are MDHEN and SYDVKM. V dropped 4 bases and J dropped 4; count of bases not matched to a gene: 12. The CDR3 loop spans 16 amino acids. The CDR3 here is CASSSGQRAGSYGYTF. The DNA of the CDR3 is TGTGCCAGCAGTTCGGGACAGAGGGCGGGTAGCTATGGCTACACCTTC.

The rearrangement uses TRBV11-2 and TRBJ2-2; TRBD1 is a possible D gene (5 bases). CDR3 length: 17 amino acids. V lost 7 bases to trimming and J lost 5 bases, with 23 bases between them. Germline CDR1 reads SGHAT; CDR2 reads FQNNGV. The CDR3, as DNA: TGTGCCAGCATCCCCAATGGCGTGGGCGCAGGGACCGGGGAGCTGTTTTTT. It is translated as CASIPNGVGAGTGELFF. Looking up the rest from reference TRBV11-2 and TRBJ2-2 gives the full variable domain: EAGVAQSPRYKIIEKRQSVAFWCNPISGHATLYWYQQILGQGPKLLIQFQNNGVVDDSQLPKDRFSAERLKGVDSTLKIQPAKLEDSAVYLCASIPNGVGAGTGELFFGEGSRLTVL.

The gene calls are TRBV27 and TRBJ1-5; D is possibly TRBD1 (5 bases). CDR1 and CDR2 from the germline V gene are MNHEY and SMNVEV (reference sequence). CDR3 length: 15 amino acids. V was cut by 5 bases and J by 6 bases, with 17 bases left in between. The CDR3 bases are TGTGCCAGCAGTCCCAGGGAATCCGGGAGTCAGCCCCAGCATTTT. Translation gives CASSPRESGSQPQHF.

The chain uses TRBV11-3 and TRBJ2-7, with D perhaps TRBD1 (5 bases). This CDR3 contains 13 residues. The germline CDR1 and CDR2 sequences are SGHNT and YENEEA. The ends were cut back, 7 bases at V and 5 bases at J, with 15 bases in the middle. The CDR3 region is CASKKAQQDEQYF. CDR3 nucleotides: TGTGCCAGCAAGAAAGCGCAACAGGACGAGCAGTACTTC. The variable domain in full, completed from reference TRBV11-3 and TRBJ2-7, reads EAGVVQSPRYKIIEKKQPVAFWCNPISGHNTLYWYLQNLGQGPELLIRYENEEAVDDSQLPKDRFSAERLKGVDSTLKIQPAELGDSAVYLCASKKAQQDEQYFGPGTRLTVT.

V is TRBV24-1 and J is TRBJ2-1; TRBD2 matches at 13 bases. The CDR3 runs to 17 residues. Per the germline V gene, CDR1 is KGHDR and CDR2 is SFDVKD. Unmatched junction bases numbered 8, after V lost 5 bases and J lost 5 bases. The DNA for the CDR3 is TGTGCCACCAGTGCTCCGGGACTAGCGGGACCAGACAATGAGCAGTTCTTC. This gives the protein CATSAPGLAGPDNEQFF.

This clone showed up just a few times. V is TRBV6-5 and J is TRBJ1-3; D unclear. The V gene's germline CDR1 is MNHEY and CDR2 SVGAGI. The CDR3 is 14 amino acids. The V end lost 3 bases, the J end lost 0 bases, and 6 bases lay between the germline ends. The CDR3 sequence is CASSYTSSGNTIYF. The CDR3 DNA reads TGTGCCAGCAGTTATACCAGCTCTGGAAACACCATATATTTT.